What follows describes a single TCR beta chain. Sequenced by immunoSEQ multiplex PCR; TCRdb stores in-frame clones only, minus some. Altogether around 420,000 clones are present, around 89% being singletons, with the ten largest covering 3.6%. Treatment given: roughly 19 received Ad26.COV2.S at low or high dose, single or two shots; a few received placebo; per-sample allocation not given. Collection of the samples took place on day 63 after the first injection of vaccine or placebo. The individual, an adult aged 18-55 years, was a donor in Boston. This vaccine is an Ad26 vector that expresses the Wuhan-strain SARS-CoV-2 spike. The sample originates from a study of Ad26.COV2.S vaccination and SARS-CoV-2 variants. In the study overall: Donor was assigned to the Ad26.COV2.S arm of trial COV1001.

This receptor was taken from a person between 18 and 65 years old who received the Ad26.COV2.S COVID-19 vaccine or a placebo. The sequencing used peripheral blood, collected in a trial of Ad26.COV2.S vaccine versus placebo.

The CDR3 loop is CASSLAPSSYNEQFF. The CDR3 DNA follows: TGTGCCAGCAGCTTAGCACCTAGCTCCTACAATGAGCAGTTCTTC. The V and J genes are TRBV7-2 and TRBJ2-1; no firm D call. The CDR3 extends over 15 amino acids. The V gene's germline CDR1 is SGHTA and CDR2 FQGNSA. Trimming removed 0 bases from V and 0 bases from J, with 6 bases in between.